This entry is about one TCR beta chain. The antigen is not known. The sample is drawn from a study of cytomegalovirus exposure and HLA in healthy donors. As for the study in general: Samples from HLA-typed donors yielded approximately 88 million unique TCRs in an early data release.

Primers: 60 Vbeta forward and 13 Jbeta reverse. Libraries were prepared by immunoSEQ multiplex PCR; TCRdb keeps only in-frame clonotypes and omits some of them. In the table there are about 160,000 clones, around four fifths of which are singletons. Trimming cost V 1 base and J 2 bases, with 18 bases left between them. The germline gives CDR1 LGHNA, CDR2 YNFKEQ. The CDR3 length is 18 residues. Study-wide findings and caveats: Presence/absence analyses supposed approximately even sequencing depth among donors. According to a later analysis, donors in an Asian-associated ancestry cluster reportedly had fewer N-insertions than the approximately 620-donor mean.

The specimen was PBMCs. The source is a man between 45 and 60 years old in good health and CMV-seropositive. This chain joins TRBV4-2 and TRBJ1-3; D is possibly TRBD1 (6 bases). This CDR3 is CASSQASGGGRAGNTIYF. The CDR3 coding sequence is TGTGCCAGCAGCCAAGCCTCGGGGGGCGGAAGGGCTGGAAACACCATATATTTT.